The present entry profiles one TCR beta chain with its context. Its target is unknown. Produced via immunoSEQ multiplex PCR; TCRdb's table is partial and in-frame only. The sample includes 90,000 to 150,000 clones, approximately 86% of them seen just once. Germline CDR1 is SGHAT and CDR2 is FQDESV (reference sequence). The CDR3 has 16 residues. The germline V and J ends were trimmed by 3 bases and 1 base, with 15 bases remaining between them. This sample was taken from a study of T cell responses to AZD1222 COVID-19 vaccine. Overall study results and limits: Spike-specific TCR breadth and depth went up after people got two AZD1222 doses. A mostly white British donor set with more females was recruited, and clonal diversity was possibly underestimated.

The genes are TRBV11-1 and TRBJ1-1; D gene unclear. This TCR came from an adult who received the AZD1222 COVID-19 vaccine. Here the sequenced sample was peripheral blood, taken 28 days after the second AZD1222 dose. The CDR3 reads CASSFGVGVRNTEAFF. DNA for the CDR3: TGTGCCAGCAGCTTCGGGGTGGGCGTGCGGAACACTGAAGCTTTCTTT. Full variable domain (rest looked up from reference TRBV11-1 and TRBJ1-1): EAEVAQSPRYKITEKSQAVAFWCDPISGHATLYWYRQILGQGPELLVQFQDESVVDDSQLPKDRFSAERLKGVDSTLKIQPAELGDSAMYLCASSFGVGVRNTEAFFGQGTRLTVV.